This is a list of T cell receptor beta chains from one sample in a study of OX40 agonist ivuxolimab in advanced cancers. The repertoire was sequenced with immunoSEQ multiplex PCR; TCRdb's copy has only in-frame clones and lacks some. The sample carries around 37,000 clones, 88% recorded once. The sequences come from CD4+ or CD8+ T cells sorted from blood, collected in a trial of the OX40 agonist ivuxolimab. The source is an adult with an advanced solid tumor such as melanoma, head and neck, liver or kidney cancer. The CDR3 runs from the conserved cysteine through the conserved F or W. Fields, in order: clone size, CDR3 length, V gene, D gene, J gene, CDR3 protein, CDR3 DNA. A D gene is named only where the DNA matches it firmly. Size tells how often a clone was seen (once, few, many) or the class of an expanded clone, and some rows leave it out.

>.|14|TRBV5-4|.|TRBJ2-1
CASSLDGYHNEQFF
TGTGCCAGCAGCTTGGATGGGTACCACAATGAGCAGTTCTTC
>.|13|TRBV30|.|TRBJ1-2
CAWSVGAASGYTF
TGTGCCTGGAGTGTAGGCGCCGCCTCTGGCTACACCTTC
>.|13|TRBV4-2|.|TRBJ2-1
CASSPGIWNEQFF
TGTGCCAGCAGCCCCGGGATTTGGAATGAGCAGTTCTTC
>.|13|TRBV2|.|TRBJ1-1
CASEEGARAEAFF
TGTGCCAGCGAGGAAGGGGCTCGGGCTGAAGCTTTCTTT
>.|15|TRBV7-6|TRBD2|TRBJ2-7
CASSLGLAGVNEQYF
TGTGCCAGCAGCTTGGGGCTAGCGGGAGTCAACGAGCAGTACTTC
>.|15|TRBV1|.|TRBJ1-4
CTSSQDRGHMEKLFF
TGCACCAGCAGCCAAGACAGGGGACACATGGAAAAACTGTTTTTT
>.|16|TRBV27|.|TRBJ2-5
CASSPIPPVVQETQYF
TGTGCCAGCAGTCCTATCCCACCTGTGGTCCAAGAGACCCAGTACTTC
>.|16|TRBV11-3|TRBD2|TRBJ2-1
CASSPGLADAYNEQFF
TGTGCCAGCAGCCCCGGACTAGCGGATGCCTACAATGAGCAGTTCTTC
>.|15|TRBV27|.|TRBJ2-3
CASSPLEGGTDTQYF
TGTGCCAGCAGTCCCCTGGAAGGGGGCACAGATACGCAGTATTTT
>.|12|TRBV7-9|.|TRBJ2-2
CASSWGTGELFF
TGTGCCAGCAGCTGGGGGACCGGGGAGCTGTTTTTT
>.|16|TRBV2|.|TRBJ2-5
CASSEALQVGRETQYF
TGTGCCAGCAGTGAAGCGCTTCAAGTAGGGAGGGAGACCCAGTACTTC
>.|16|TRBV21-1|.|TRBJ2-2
CASSLHGRASDGELFF
TGTGCCAGCAGCCTTCACGGCAGGGCGTCGGACGGGGAGCTGTTTTTT
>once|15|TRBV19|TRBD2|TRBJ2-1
CASSNLAGGPYEQFF
TGTGCCAGTAGTAATCTCGCGGGAGGGCCTTATGAGCAGTTCTTC
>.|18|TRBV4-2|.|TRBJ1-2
CASSQGLNGGLQRYGYTF
TGTGCCAGCAGCCAAGGACTTAACGGGGGACTCCAGAGGTATGGCTACACCTTC
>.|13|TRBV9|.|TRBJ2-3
CASSPAWADTQYF
TGTGCCAGCAGCCCCGCTTGGGCAGATACGCAGTATTTT
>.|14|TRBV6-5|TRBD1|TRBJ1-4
CASSSWTGNEKLFF
TGTGCCAGCAGTTCTTGGACAGGGAATGAAAAACTGTTTTTT
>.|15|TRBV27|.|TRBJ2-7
CASSDWGSFSYEQYF
TGTGCCAGCAGTGACTGGGGTTCTTTCTCCTACGAGCAGTACTTC
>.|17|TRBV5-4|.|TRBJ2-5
CASSLPPRGAWEETQYF
TGTGCCAGCAGCTTGCCGCCGAGAGGGGCATGGGAGGAGACCCAGTACTTC
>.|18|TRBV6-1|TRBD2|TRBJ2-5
CASSDWGGRALGDETQYF
TGTGCCAGCAGTGATTGGGGCGGGAGGGCCCTCGGAGACGAGACCCAGTACTTC
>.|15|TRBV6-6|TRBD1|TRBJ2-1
CASSFPGTAYNEQFF
TGTGCCAGCAGTTTCCCCGGGACAGCATACAATGAGCAGTTCTTC
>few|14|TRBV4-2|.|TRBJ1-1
CASKQVWSNTEAFF
TGTGCCAGTAAACAGGTCTGGAGCAACACTGAAGCTTTCTTT
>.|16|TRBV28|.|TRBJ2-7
CASSPQDSPSSYEQYF
TGTGCCAGCAGTCCTCAAGACAGCCCCAGCTCCTACGAGCAGTACTTC